This T cell receptor (beta chain) emerged from a study of cytomegalovirus exposure and HLA in healthy donors. The overall study: An early release of data contained roughly 90 million unique TCRs, which came from HLA-typed donors. Study-level results: The availability of immune exposure information extended only to CMV serostatus.

Turning to this clone: Its antigen is unknown.

The study ran its PCR with 60 Vbeta and 13 Jbeta primers. Produced via immunoSEQ multiplex PCR; TCRdb's table is partial and in-frame only. The data hold about 150,000 clones, with around 84% observed a single time. CDR1 is SGHDT and CDR2 is YYEEEE in the germline V gene. The CDR3 has 15 amino acids. After removal of 4 bases from V and 2 bases from J, the junction contained 5 bases not matched to a gene. The source material was PBMCs. The chain employs TRBV5-6 and TRBJ1-4, with 7 positions matching TRBD1. This TCR came from a woman aged 40 to 49 in good health and CMV-seropositive. Here the CDR3 DNA reads TGTGCCAGCAGCAAGGCGGGACAGACTAATGAAAAACTGTTTTTT. Protein product: CASSKAGQTNEKLFF.